Listed below are T cell receptor beta chains from one sample, sequenced in a study of CD8 T cells in Susac syndrome. One entry per CDR3 protein, called by TCRdb with MiXCR from the immunoSEQ multiplex PCR reads. The sample consists of about 300,000 distinct CDR3 sequences, around 85% of them appearing once. The sequencing input was CD8+ T cells from PBMCs. Receptors were obtained from a human donor with multiple sclerosis. Each CDR3 is given with its conserved first and last residue.

V gene,CDR3 protein
TRBV5-5,CASSLTGDTQYF
TRBV28,CASKATGEINQPQHF
TRBV7-9,CASSFRAGANNEQFF
TRBV29-1,CSVEQATSMGEAFF
TRBV7-9,CASSRSLEGTIYF
TRBV6-1,CASSDLAGLNTDTQYF
TRBV9,CASSGTSGRNEQFF
TRBV20-1,CSAREDRGNLGGYTF
TRBV12-3/TRBV12-4,CASSRVEGRAWIF
TRBV27,CASSLGTTPGNEQFF
TRBV6-2/TRBV6-3,CASSTPAYTFFFYNEQFF
TRBV4-1,CASSQEGRFSDEQYF
TRBV14,CASSQEATPYEQYF
TRBV12-3/TRBV12-4,CASSFMGTAEAFF
TRBV7-2,CASSLRIVDTQYF
TRBV5-5,CASSLVWASTRLSSYNEQFF
TRBV19,CASSIVGGPYNEQFF
TRBV12-3/TRBV12-4,CASNLGQGADTQYF
TRBV3-1,CASSQVLQVTTDTQYF
TRBV25-1,CVSSPIVAGTERRQYF
TRBV14,CASSQDSKNYQETQYF
TRBV9,CASSVRLAGGTGELFF
TRBV7-2,CASEWGTEAFF
TRBV20-1,CSANGDSMNTEAFF
TRBV6-2/TRBV6-3,CASSYTLGGTDTQYF
TRBV3-1,CASSQREPYNEQFF
TRBV27,CASSFNPSGGAYNEQFF
TRBV7-9,CASSLVVTDKTVKELTQYF
TRBV20-1,CSATEREVNNEQFF
TRBV25-1,CASSPRTSPSYEQYF
TRBV29-1,CSVRDNYGYTF
TRBV9,CASSARGSGYEKLFF
TRBV9,CASSASQANVLIF
TRBV6-5,CASSYRTGGQYEQYF
TRBV6-5,CASSSGTDGYTF